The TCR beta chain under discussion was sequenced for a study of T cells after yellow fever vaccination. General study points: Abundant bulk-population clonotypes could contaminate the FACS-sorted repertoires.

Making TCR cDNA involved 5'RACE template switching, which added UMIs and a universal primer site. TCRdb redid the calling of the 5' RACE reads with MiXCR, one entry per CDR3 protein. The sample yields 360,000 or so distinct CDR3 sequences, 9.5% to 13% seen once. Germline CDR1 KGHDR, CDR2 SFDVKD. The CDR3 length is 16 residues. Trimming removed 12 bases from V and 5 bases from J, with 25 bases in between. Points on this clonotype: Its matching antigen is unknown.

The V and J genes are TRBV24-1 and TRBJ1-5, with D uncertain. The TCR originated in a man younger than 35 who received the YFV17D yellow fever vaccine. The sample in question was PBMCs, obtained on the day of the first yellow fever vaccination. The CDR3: CAALPAGSGPDQPQHF. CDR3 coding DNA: TGTGCCGCGCTTCCGGCAGGCTCCGGCCCCGATCAGCCCCAGCATTTT.